This is a list of T cell receptor beta chains from one sample in a study of blood T cells in healthy people across ages. A single record per CDR3 protein comes from TCRdb applying MiXCR to the 5' RACE reads. The sample comprises approximately 830,000 distinct CDR3 sequences, around 62% of which are singletons, and about a quarter rests with the top ten. The sequencing input was blood. The receptors were sampled from a man between 25 and 39 years old in good health. Both conserved end residues are part of each CDR3. The order of the fields is CDR3 length, V gene, J gene, CDR3 protein.

15	TRBV12-3/TRBV12-4	TRBJ2-3	CASSHGLAGGDTQYF
16	TRBV15	TRBJ2-3	CATRWSGGVRTDTQYF
16	TRBV10-3	TRBJ1-2	CAISNPRGAGNYGYTF
16	TRBV28	TRBJ1-6	CASITRTWRVNSPLHF
11	TRBV6-5	TRBJ2-3	CASLTADTQYF
17	TRBV5-1	TRBJ2-1	CASSLDGTPHSYNEQFF
12	TRBV2	TRBJ2-3	CASSVPGGTQYF
10	TRBV20-1	TRBJ2-7	CSAVDYEQYF
15	TRBV4-3	TRBJ1-4	CASSQGLATNEKLFF
17	TRBV24-1	TRBJ2-6	CATSDLWSPSGANVLTF
14	TRBV4-2	TRBJ2-3	CASSQITGGDTQYF
15	TRBV27	TRBJ2-7	CASSIWTGLSYEQYF
12	TRBV20-1	TRBJ1-2	CSALFGLYGYTF
15	TRBV10-3	TRBJ1-1	CAISEGQGRGTEAFF
13	TRBV7-9	TRBJ2-3	CASSRRLADTQYF
15	TRBV28	TRBJ2-7	CASSPLPHRIHEQYF
14	TRBV4-2	TRBJ2-5	CASSQESAGRTQYF
15	TRBV6-5	TRBJ2-1	CASSLQVLGYNEQFF
17	TRBV5-1	TRBJ1-6	CASSYLPYAGPNSPLHF
16	TRBV4-2	NA	CASSSRLAGGRNEQYF
14	TRBV12-3/TRBV12-4	TRBJ2-7	CASSFTRGRSEQYF
12	TRBV9	TRBJ2-3	CASSDFTDTQYF
13	TRBV4-3	TRBJ2-7	CASSQVGSIEQYF
12	TRBV6-5	NA	CASSAGGWTQYF
14	TRBV15	TRBJ1-4	CATSGDREVEKLFF
15	TRBV6-6	TRBJ2-5	CACSYSQGGQETQYF
15	TRBV9	TRBJ2-4	CASSVNGGLGNTQYF
14	TRBV20-1	TRBJ2-3	CSARVFAKADTQYF
19	TRBV7-9	TRBJ2-1	CASSSGTSGGYRSYNEQFF
13	TRBV10-3	TRBJ1-2	CAISQGRGYGYTF
16	TRBV10-3	TRBJ2-3	CAISERTEISTDTQYF
17	TRBV7-2	TRBJ2-3	CASSPPGLAGGRDTQYF
17	TRBV2	TRBJ2-7	CASSEAFSRGHLYEQYF
16	TRBV7-8	TRBJ2-5	CASSRTSGGLMETQYF
14	TRBV7-2	TRBJ1-2	CASSLQGANYGYTF
15	TRBV5-1	TRBJ1-1	CASSPGDRVGTEAFF
13	TRBV25-1	TRBJ1-1	CASSEWAPGGAFF
12	TRBV2	TRBJ2-5	CASSDIRETQYF
14	TRBV4-3	TRBJ2-7	CASSQGRDSYEQYF
13	TRBV6-5	TRBJ1-4	CATGRRTNEKLFF
14	TRBV6-1	TRBJ1-4	CASIGLVTNEKLFF
13	TRBV6-7	TRBJ2-1	CAIIAGHYNEQFF
16	TRBV10-3	TRBJ2-5	CAIAGASGGLEETQYF
14	TRBV7-9	TRBJ1-1	CASSLDMGQLKAFF
13	TRBV7-7	TRBJ2-7	CASSPPDSYEQYF
15	TRBV7-2	TRBJ2-1	CASSQSGGYGNEQFF
12	TRBV20-1	TRBJ2-7	CSARDPSDEQYF
13	TRBV12-3/TRBV12-4	NA	CASSRTGGHEQYF
12	TRBV6-5	TRBJ2-1	CASRDRDRPQFF
16	TRBV28	TRBJ2-1	CASSSADRDGYNEQFF
12	TRBV29-1	TRBJ2-3	CSVAQYTDTQYF
16	TRBV27	TRBJ2-1	CASSSDSGKNYNEQFF
12	TRBV7-2	TRBJ1-1	CASSPGGRGAFF
15	TRBV7-6	TRBJ2-7	CASSLAPPPTYEQYF
16	TRBV19	TRBJ2-1	CASSPRGQRGNNEQFF
16	TRBV7-2	TRBJ2-7	CASSSVLDGLSYEQYF
15	TRBV7-2	NA	CASSSVTSGGETQYF